The present T cell receptor (beta chain) was sequenced within a study of blood T cell repertoires in COVID-19. Overall study context: Acute and convalescent COVID-19 samples came from the United States, Italy and Spain. The analysed material was cDNA or gDNA that came from T cells, B-cell-depleted T cells, or PBMCs.

With V trimmed by 3 bases and J by 4 bases, 11 bases remained unmatched. There are 17 residues in the CDR3. Germline CDR1 reads SGDLS; CDR2 reads YYNGEE. How the authors handled the data: It was from reference gene primer amplification that nucleated cell counts were estimated. This table comes from immunoSEQ multiplex PCR, and its TCRdb copy is limited to in-frame clones, with some not included. The DNA was the basis for D and trimming; V, J and clone size are from that table. Of 250,000 to 300,000 clones listed, around 89% are singletons. The chain is built from TRBV9 and TRBJ2-7; 12 bases agree with TRBD1. The receptor comes from an older woman with acute or convalescent COVID-19. Sequences were obtained from peripheral blood. The CDR3 here is CASSAPSTGQGAYEQYF. CDR3 coding DNA: TGTGCCAGCAGCGCACCTTCCACGGGACAGGGGGCATACGAGCAGTACTTC.